This is a list of T cell receptor beta chains from one sample in a study of T-cell memory formation after mild COVID-19. TCRdb reprocessed the 5' RACE reads via MiXCR and lists one record per CDR3 protein. The sample consists of about 340,000 distinct CDR3 sequences, more than 20% of them appearing once. Material: PBMCs or a T cell subset sorted from them (not recorded which). The origin of the receptors is a man aged 18 to 30 who had mild COVID-19 (a few samples of this study predate the infection). Cell type and time point are not known. The CDR3 runs from the conserved cysteine through the conserved F or W. Fields, in order: clone size, J gene, D gene, V gene, CDR3 DNA, CDR3 protein. The D gene is left open where the match is weak. Size is stated for part of the rows, as once, few or many counts, or as a class when the clone is expanded.

clone size: many
J gene: TRBJ1-6
D gene: -
V gene: TRBV7-2
CDR3 DNA: TGTGCCAGCAGCTTTTCCTATAATTCACCCCTCCACTTT
CDR3 protein: CASSFSYNSPLHF

clone size: -
J gene: TRBJ2-7
D gene: -
V gene: TRBV5-1
CDR3 DNA: TGCGCCAGCAGCCAAGCATCGAACTCCTACGAGCAGTACTTC
CDR3 protein: CASSQASNSYEQYF

clone size: -
J gene: TRBJ1-1
D gene: -
V gene: TRBV5-1
CDR3 DNA: TGCGCCAGCAGCAAGGGCGGGGGAAGGAAGGCTGAAGCTTTCTTT
CDR3 protein: CASSKGGGRKAEAFF

clone size: few
J gene: TRBJ1-5
D gene: -
V gene: TRBV6-5
CDR3 DNA: TGTGCCAGCAGAGCGAACTTATGGCAGCCCCAGCATTTT
CDR3 protein: CASRANLWQPQHF

clone size: few
J gene: TRBJ2-1
D gene: -
V gene: TRBV7-6
CDR3 DNA: TGTGCCAGCACCAGCAGGGACATATCTGCTGAGCAGTTCTTC
CDR3 protein: CASTSRDISAEQFF

clone size: few
J gene: TRBJ1-1
D gene: -
V gene: TRBV5-6
CDR3 DNA: TGTGCCAGCAGCCCTGACGGGGGAAACACTGAAGCTTTCTTT
CDR3 protein: CASSPDGGNTEAFF

clone size: few
J gene: TRBJ1-1
D gene: -
V gene: TRBV13
CDR3 DNA: TGTGCCAGCAGCCAGGAGGGCACTGAAGCTTTCTTT
CDR3 protein: CASSQEGTEAFF

clone size: -
J gene: TRBJ1-1
D gene: -
V gene: TRBV6-4
CDR3 DNA: TGTGCCAGCAGTGAAAAGGAGTACACTGAAGCTTTCTTT
CDR3 protein: CASSEKEYTEAFF

clone size: -
J gene: TRBJ1-5
D gene: -
V gene: TRBV6-5
CDR3 DNA: TGTGCCAGCAGTTACGGGACGGCCACTAGCAATCAGCCCCAGCATTTT
CDR3 protein: CASSYGTATSNQPQHF

clone size: -
J gene: TRBJ1-1
D gene: TRBD1
V gene: TRBV5-1
CDR3 DNA: TGCGCCAGCAGACGGACAGGGGCGGGCACTGAAGCTTTCTTT
CDR3 protein: CASRRTGAGTEAFF

clone size: -
J gene: TRBJ2-2
D gene: -
V gene: TRBV18
CDR3 DNA: TGTGCCAGCTCACCACTGCGCAGGGAGAACACCGGGGAGCTGTTTTTT
CDR3 protein: CASSPLRRENTGELFF

clone size: few
J gene: TRBJ1-1
D gene: TRBD1
V gene: TRBV28
CDR3 DNA: TGTGCCAGCAGTTTATCCAGAAAGACAGGGGGCATTGAAGCTTTCTTT
CDR3 protein: CASSLSRKTGGIEAFF

clone size: -
J gene: TRBJ2-5
D gene: -
V gene: TRBV20-1
CDR3 DNA: TGCAGTGCCCAAATCCGGGGGACACGAGGGGCCCAGTACTTC
CDR3 protein: CSAQIRGTRGAQYF